One and the same sample provided the 10 T cell receptor beta chains below, sequenced in a study of identifying expanded T cells in peripheral blood. The assay was immunoSEQ multiplex PCR, and TCRdb's table has in-frame clones only and misses some. Found here are some 80,000 clones, around 90% of them singletons; the top ten hold 7.3%. The sequenced sample was blood. The receptors were gathered from a person aged 18 to 75 in good health.

The V gene is TRBV7-9, the J gene TRBJ1-3; 12 bases agree with TRBD1. This CDR3 is built from 15 residues. CDR1 is SEHNR, CDR2 FQNEAQ, per germline (reference sequence). J lost 7 bases, V lost 7 bases, and 8 bases had no gene match. CDR3 sequence: CASTQGQGARNTIYF. The CDR3 region has the DNA TGTGCCAGCACCCAGGGACAGGGGGCAAGGAACACCATATATTTT.

The chain links TRBV11-2 to TRBJ1-3; possible D gene TRBD1, 5 bases. The CDR3 length is 15 residues. V shed 5 bases and J shed 0 bases, with 11 bases lying between them. Germline assignment: CDR1 SGHAT and CDR2 FQNNGV. CDR3 nucleotide sequence: TGTGCCAGCAGCCCAGACAGTTTCTCTGGAAACACCATATATTTT. Translating it yields CASSPDSFSGNTIYF.

J is TRBJ1-1 and V is TRBV6-1; D gene ambiguous. Per the germline V gene, CDR1 is MNHNS and CDR2 is SASEGT. The CDR3 contains 15 residues. V gave up 4 bases and J gave up 5 bases, with 17 bases separating them. The CDR3 protein is CASSVLEGGETEAFF. The DNA of the CDR3 is TGTGCCAGCAGTGTTCTCGAGGGTGGGGAGACTGAAGCTTTCTTT.

This rearrangement joins TRBV19 to TRBJ2-2, with 14 bases that match TRBD2. CDR1 is LNHDA, CDR2 SQIVND, per germline (reference sequence). The CDR3 extends over 17 amino acids. The V gene end was trimmed by 8 bases and the J gene end by 4 bases; junction bases not matched to a gene: 9. CDR3 in amino acids: CASRPMGLAGATGELFF. CDR3 DNA sequence: TGTGCCAGTCGCCCGATGGGACTAGCGGGAGCCACCGGGGAGCTGTTTTTT.

This rearrangement joins TRBV9 to TRBJ1-4; TRBD1 aligns across 9 bases. Germline-derived CDR1 and CDR2 are SGDLS and YYNGEE. This CDR3 contains 18 residues. V was pared by 4 bases and J by 0 bases, with 10 bases of the junction left unmatched. Here the CDR3 reads CASSPFSGTGTTNEKLFF. The CDR3 nucleotides read TGTGCCAGCAGCCCATTTAGCGGGACAGGGACAACTAATGAAAAACTGTTTTTT.

The chain employs TRBV29-1 and TRBJ1-2, with 8 bases aligning to TRBD1. The germline CDR1 and CDR2 sequences are SQVTM and ANQGSEA. V lost 7 bases, J lost 6 bases, and 7 bases stayed unmatched. This CDR3 is 12 amino acids long. The CDR3 DNA is TGCAGCGCAGGGGGACAGGCCGATGGCTACACCTTC. As protein: CSAGGQADGYTF.

The V and J genes are TRBV13 and TRBJ2-1; a possible D gene is TRBD1 (7 bases). Germline V CDR1 and CDR2: PRHDT, FYEKMQ (reference sequence). The CDR3 is 16 amino acids. V lost 4 bases, J lost 4 bases, and 17 bases lay in between. The CDR3 DNA reads TGTGCCAGCAGCTCAACCCCAGGGGGGTCTTACAATGAGCAGTTCTTC. Translation gives CASSSTPGGSYNEQFF.

The chain couples TRBV30 to TRBJ1-3; no clear D. The CDR3 spans 14 residues. V was cut by 0 bases and J by 0 bases, with 6 bases left in between. In germline, CDR1 is GTSNPN, CDR2 SVGIG (reference sequence). For the CDR3, the DNA is TGTGCCTGGAGTGTTACATTCTCTGGAAACACCATATATTTT. As protein: CAWSVTFSGNTIYF.

This chain joins TRBV30 and TRBJ2-5; the D gene could be TRBD1 or TRBD2 (5 bases each). V shed 3 bases and J shed 7 bases, with 18 bases lying between them. CDR1 GTSNPN and CDR2 SVGIG come from the germline V gene (reference sequence). This CDR3 contains 14 residues. The CDR3 protein is CAWRSGGEKRTQYF. The CDR3 DNA sequence: TGTGCCTGGAGGAGTGGGGGAGAGAAAAGGACCCAGTACTTC.

This chain uses TRBV5-4 with TRBJ1-1; D perhaps matches TRBD1 (5 bases). This CDR3 has 14 residues. With 1 base removed from V and 4 bases from J, the gap between germline ends came to 11 bases. The germline V gene has CDR1 SGHNT and CDR2 YYREEE (reference sequence). CDR3 in DNA: TGTGCCAGCAGCTTGCTGGGAGGGGCCACTGAAGCTTTCTTT. Translating gives CASSLLGGATEAFF. The whole variable domain, remainder taken from reference TRBV5-4 and TRBJ1-1, is ETGVTQSPTHLIKTRGQQVTLRCSSQSGHNTVSWYQQALGQGPQFIFQYYREEENGRGNFPPRFSGLQFPNYSSELNVNALELDDSALYLCASSLLGGATEAFFGQGTRLTVV.